One sample yielded the 14 T cell receptor beta chains listed below, sequenced in a study of blood T cell repertoires in COVID-19. The assay was immunoSEQ multiplex PCR, and TCRdb's table has in-frame clones only and misses some. This sample has roughly 300,000 clones; 65% to 85% occur once, and the top ten carry about 1.2%. Sequencing used peripheral blood. The receptors derive from a woman between 45 and 65 years old with acute or convalescent COVID-19.

This sequence joins TRBV5-6 and TRBJ2-1; 7 nucleotides line up with TRBD1. CDR1 is SGHDT and CDR2 is YYEEEE in the germline V gene. The CDR3 is made up of 14 amino acids. V was clipped by 9 bases and J by 7 bases; unmatched bases: 13. The CDR3 spells CATSGTAPGNEQFF. CDR3 coding DNA: TGTGCCACGTCCGGGACAGCCCCGGGGAATGAGCAGTTCTTC.

This chain joins TRBV5-1 and TRBJ2-3; TRBD2 agrees at 13 bases. The CDR3 is 16 amino acids. The germline V gene has CDR1 SGHRS and CDR2 YFSETQ. Trimming cost V 4 bases and J 6 bases; bases outside gene matches: 8. As DNA, the CDR3 is TGCGCCAGCAGCCCCACGACTAGCGGGGGGTCGGATACGCAGTATTTT. It is translated as CASSPTTSGGSDTQYF.

CDR3 protein: CASSSPRGPGELFF. The CDR3 DNA follows: TGTGCCAGTAGTTCCCCCAGGGGCCCCGGGGAGCTGTTTTTT. This chain joins TRBV19 and TRBJ2-2; tentative D call: TRBD1 (6 bases). The CDR3 consists of 14 residues. Deletions cut 5 bases from V and 6 bases from J, with 13 bases between. Germline values: CDR1 LNHDA, CDR2 SQIVND (reference sequence).

J is TRBJ1-1 and V is TRBV4-1, with D uncertain. V was clipped by 3 bases and J by 4 bases, with 9 bases between them. The CDR3 has 13 amino acids. The germline V gene encodes CDR1 MGHRA and CDR2 YSYEKL. The CDR3 protein is CASSHSEGTEAFF. CDR3 bases: TGCGCCAGCAGCCATTCCGAGGGCACTGAAGCTTTCTTT.

J is TRBJ2-3 and V is TRBV7-7; D may be TRBD1 (6 bases). Trimming cost V 1 base and J 1 base, with 9 bases left between them. CDR1 is SSHAT and CDR2 is FNYEAQ in the germline V gene (reference sequence). This CDR3 contains 15 residues. The CDR3 sequence: CASSLDWTGTDTQYF. In nucleotides, the CDR3 is TGTGCCAGCAGCTTAGATTGGACAGGCACAGATACGCAGTATTTT.

Comment on this clone: Distinct nucleotide sequences in the sample also encode this CDR3. This chain joins TRBV5-1 and TRBJ2-5, with 8 bases aligning to TRBD2. The CDR3 sequence is 13 residues long. Germline V gives CDR1 SGHRS, CDR2 YFSETQ. V lost 3 bases and J lost 3; bases outside the gene matches: 1. The CDR3 region is CASSSGGEETQYF. CDR3 bases: TGCGCCAGCAGCTCGGGAGGGGAAGAGACCCAGTACTTC.

This sequence joins TRBV29-1 and TRBJ2-1; D may be TRBD2 (6 bases). V was clipped by 8 bases and J by 2 bases, with 19 bases between them. Germline CDR1 reads SQVTM; CDR2 reads ANQGSEA. This CDR3 is built from 15 residues. This chain's CDR3 is CSCTAQGGTYNEQFF. The CDR3 region has the DNA TGCAGCTGTACAGCCCAAGGAGGGACCTACAATGAGCAGTTCTTC.

This chain uses TRBV28 with TRBJ2-4; 8 nucleotides line up with TRBD1. V shed 5 bases and J 0 bases; nucleotides not matched to a gene: 12. This CDR3 spans 18 amino acids. CDR1 is MDHEN, CDR2 SYDVKM, per germline. This CDR3 is CASSKTGANFRAKNIQYF. CDR3 nucleotide sequence: TGTGCCAGCAGTAAGACAGGGGCCAATTTCCGAGCCAAAAACATTCAGTACTTC. Drawing the rest from reference TRBV28 and TRBJ2-4, the complete variable domain is DVKVTQSSRYLVKRTGEKVFLECVQDMDHENMFWYRQDPGLGLRLIYFSYDVKMKEKGDIPEGYSVSREKKERFSLILESASTNQTSMYLCASSKTGANFRAKNIQYFGAGTRLSVL.

The chain couples TRBV6-1 to TRBJ1-1; 9 positions agree with TRBD1. The CDR3 length is 15 residues. Per the germline V gene, CDR1 is MNHNS and CDR2 is SASEGT. J was trimmed by 4 bases and V by 1 base; bases with no gene match: 4. Here the CDR3 reads CASSEEGTGPTEAFF. The CDR3 nucleotides are TGTGCCAGCAGTGAAGAAGGGACAGGGCCCACTGAAGCTTTCTTT.

The chain uses TRBV14 and TRBJ2-3; TRBD2 agrees at 10 bases. The CDR3 covers 16 residues. Germline values: CDR1 SGHDN, CDR2 FVKESK. V trimming: 0 bases; J trimming: 2 bases; junction bases outside the gene matches: 2. The CDR3 region is CASSQEAGGITDTQYF. The CDR3 bases are TGTGCCAGCAGCCAAGAAGCGGGGGGGATCACAGATACGCAGTATTTT. The full variable domain, its missing parts supplied by reference TRBV14 and TRBJ2-3, is EAGVTQFPSHSVIEKGQTVTLRCDPISGHDNLYWYRRVMGKEIKFLLHFVKESKQDESGMPNNRFLAERTGGTYSTLKVQPAELEDSGVYFCASSQEAGGITDTQYFGPGTRLTVL.

This chain uses TRBV18 with TRBJ2-7; TRBD1 matches at 7 bases. The junction had 6 bases not matched to a gene; V was cut back by 5 bases and J by 2 bases. Germline V lookup: CDR1 KGHSH, CDR2 LQKENI. The CDR3 is 14 residues long. CDR3 sequence: CASSRGTAPYEQYV. The DNA of the CDR3 is TGTGCCAGCTCAAGGGGGACAGCCCCCTACGAGCAGTACGTC.

The chain carries TRBV10-3 and TRBJ2-1; 10 bases fit TRBD2. The germline gives CDR1 ENHRY, CDR2 SYGVKD. The J segment lost 8 bases and the V segment lost 11 bases, leaving 9 bases of the junction unmatched. This CDR3 comprises 13 residues. CDR3 region: CAGRASGGDEQFF. DNA for the CDR3: TGTGCCGGCAGGGCTAGCGGGGGAGATGAGCAGTTCTTC.

This rearrangement joins TRBV4-2 to TRBJ1-2, with 7 bases that match TRBD1. V lost 0 bases to trimming and J lost 2 bases; unmatched junction nucleotides: 3. The CDR3 sequence is 15 residues long. CDR1 and CDR2 (germline): LGHNA, YNFKEQ. Here the CDR3 DNA reads TGTGCCAGCAGCCAAGATTGGACAGGCAACTATGGCTACACCTTC. Translation gives CASSQDWTGNYGYTF.

This sequence joins TRBV5-8 and TRBJ1-1; 8 bases agree with TRBD1. The CDR3 totals 14 residues. In germline, CDR1 is SGHTS, CDR2 YDEGEE. Trimming at V came to 4 bases and at J to 5 bases, leaving 7 bases not matched to a gene. CDR3 sequence: CASSLPGGKTEAFF. CDR3 DNA: TGTGCCAGCAGCCTCCCAGGGGGCAAGACTGAAGCTTTCTTT.